Presented here are 27 T cell receptor beta chains from one specimen sequenced in a study of technical replicates of blood from a few donors. Assay: immunoSEQ multiplex PCR; the TCRdb copy retains only in-frame clones and omits some. Of tens of thousands of clones in the sample, 95% were seen once. Sequenced: T cells isolated from PBMCs. The source of these receptors is a human donor in good health.

The chain couples TRBV15 to TRBJ1-2; 9 bases match TRBD1. The junction had 9 bases not matched to a gene; V was cut back by 5 bases and J by 5 bases. The length of the CDR3 is 15 residues. CDR1 LNHNV and CDR2 YYDKDF come from the germline V gene (reference sequence). CDR3 amino acids: CATSGVTGGGYGYTF. The DNA of the CDR3 is TGTGCCACCAGCGGAGTGACAGGGGGAGGGTATGGCTACACCTTC.

V and J are TRBV6-5 and TRBJ1-2, with D perhaps TRBD1 (6 bases). The V gene's germline CDR1 is MNHEY and CDR2 SVGAGI. The V gene lost 10 bases and the J gene lost 3 bases, with 18 bases spanning the gap. This CDR3 region has 14 residues. The CDR3 nucleotides read TGTGCCACCAAAAGGGGGTCCACCGACTATGGCTACACCTTC. It is translated as CATKRGSTDYGYTF.

J is TRBJ2-7 and V is TRBV4-2; D is possibly TRBD1 (5 bases). Germline assignment: CDR1 LGHNA and CDR2 YNFKEQ. The CDR3 runs to 13 residues. Trimming removed 6 bases from V and 1 base from J, with 10 bases in between. The DNA of the CDR3 is TGTGCCAGCAGGCAAACAGGTTCCTACGAGCAGTACTTC. It is translated as CASRQTGSYEQYF.

This chain connects TRBV29-1 to TRBJ2-3; D gene ambiguous. The CDR3 has 15 amino acids. In germline, CDR1 is SQVTM, CDR2 ANQGSEA. V was pared by 4 bases and J by 1 base, with 15 bases between. The CDR3 reads CSVVSWPLGTDTQYF. CDR3 DNA sequence: TGCAGCGTTGTGTCTTGGCCTCTTGGCACAGATACGCAGTATTTT.

This chain links TRBV18 with TRBJ1-2, with D unclear. V lost 2 bases to trimming and J lost 5 bases, with 6 bases between them. Per germline, CDR1 KGHSH and CDR2 LQKENI. The CDR3 contains 12 residues. The CDR3 DNA follows: TGTGCCAGCTCACCAGAGGAGTATGGCTACACCTTC. Translated: CASSPEEYGYTF.

The rearrangement links TRBV7-9 to TRBJ2-5; 7 bases map to TRBD1. CDR3 size: 14 residues. The germline CDR1 and CDR2 sequences are SEHNR and FQNEAQ (reference sequence). Losses at the gene ends were 4 bases for V and 1 base for J; bases not matched to a gene: 3. The CDR3, as DNA: TGTGCCAGCAGCTCCCGGGACAGCCAAGAGACCCAGTACTTC. Its protein is CASSSRDSQETQYF.

The J gene is TRBJ2-2, the V gene TRBV2; 10 positions agree with TRBD2. V trimming: 6 bases; J trimming: 5 bases; junction bases outside the gene matches: 6. The germline CDR1 and CDR2 sequences are SNHLY and FYNNEI. This CDR3 contains 15 residues. Here the CDR3 DNA reads TGTGCCAGCAGGACCCTAGCGGGAGCGACCGGGGAGCTGTTTTTT. This sequence encodes CASRTLAGATGELFF.

The chain employs TRBV9 and TRBJ1-1; TRBD1 matches 8 bases. The CDR3 spans 16 residues. The ends lost 0 bases at V and 1 base at J; junction bases unmatched: 5. Germline lookup yields CDR1 SGDLS and CDR2 YYNGEE. The CDR3 DNA is TGTGCCAGCAGCGTAGGGACAGGGCGCGAGAACACTGAAGCTTTCTTT. Translated: CASSVGTGRENTEAFF.

A single count supports this clone. As DNA, the CDR3 is TGTGCCAGTAGTTCCTTTGGGACTAGCGGGAGGTTCATCCCAGATACGCAGTATTTT. As protein: CASSSFGTSGRFIPDTQYF. V is TRBV19 and J is TRBJ2-3, with 15 bases fitting TRBD2. Per germline, CDR1 LNHDA and CDR2 SQIVND (reference sequence). With 5 bases clipped from V and 4 bases from J, the junction kept 13 bases outside the gene matches. This CDR3 spans 19 amino acids.

The V gene is TRBV10-2, the J gene TRBJ1-2; D not certain. V gave up 6 bases and J gave up 6 bases, with 11 bases separating them. The CDR3 loop spans 12 amino acids. Germline V CDR1 and CDR2: WSHSY, SAAADI. This CDR3 is CASRREKDGYTF. CDR3 sequence (DNA): TGCGCCAGCAGAAGGGAGAAGGATGGCTACACCTTC.

This sequence joins TRBV5-1 and TRBJ2-3, with TRBD2 matching over 7 bases. With V trimmed by 2 bases and J by 4 bases, 7 bases remained unmatched. The germline V gene has CDR1 SGHRS and CDR2 YFSETQ. The CDR3 loop spans 15 amino acids. The CDR3 is CASSFVGLGADTQYF. CDR3 sequence (DNA): TGCGCCAGCAGCTTTGTCGGACTAGGCGCAGATACGCAGTATTTT.

The genes are TRBV6-5 and TRBJ1-2; 7 bases align to TRBD1. Germline V gene data show CDR1 as MNHEY and CDR2 as SVGAGI. The CDR3 extends over 15 amino acids. After removal of 3 bases from V and 2 bases from J, the junction contained 6 bases not matched to a gene. The CDR3 is CASSYEGRGNYGYTF. The CDR3 bases are TGTGCCAGCAGTTATGAGGGCAGGGGGAACTATGGCTACACCTTC.

The chain links TRBV5-1 to TRBJ2-1; 7 nucleotides line up with TRBD2. This CDR3 is built from 17 residues. Germline V CDR1 and CDR2: SGHRS, YFSETQ. Trimming at V came to 4 bases and at J to 2 bases, leaving 12 bases not matched to a gene. The CDR3 region has the DNA TGCGCCAGCAGCCTGAACCGACTAGCAGACACCTACAATGAGCAGTTCTTC. Its translation: CASSLNRLADTYNEQFF.

This chain links TRBV5-4 with TRBJ2-2, with TRBD1 matching over 7 bases. The CDR3 spans 17 residues. V gave up 0 bases and J gave up 4 bases; unmatched junction bases: 9. Germline V gene data show CDR1 as SGHNT and CDR2 as YYREEE (reference sequence). The chain's CDR3 is CASSLAATGFLTGELFF. Here the CDR3 DNA reads TGTGCCAGCAGCTTGGCCGCGACAGGGTTCCTCACCGGGGAGCTGTTTTTT.

The chain employs TRBV9 and TRBJ1-2, with a tentative D call TRBD1 (5 bases). The CDR3 runs to 16 residues. V gave up 4 bases and J gave up 6 bases, with 22 bases separating them. Germline values: CDR1 SGDLS, CDR2 YYNGEE. DNA for the CDR3: TGTGCCAGCAGCTTCAACGCCCAGGGCACAAGAGATGGCTACACCTTC. Amino acid sequence: CASSFNAQGTRDGYTF.

The genes are TRBV27 and TRBJ2-1, with D maybe TRBD2 (5 bases). V was shortened by 2 bases and J by 3 bases, with 20 bases between the two germline ends. CDR1 MNHEY and CDR2 SMNVEV come from the germline V gene (reference sequence). The CDR3 consists of 18 residues. The CDR3 DNA sequence: TGTGCCAGCAGTTTAGACTTCGTAACTAGTGAGGGCTACAATGAGCAGTTCTTC. It is translated as CASSLDFVTSEGYNEQFF.

The rearrangement links TRBV5-8 to TRBJ2-7; D perhaps matches TRBD2 (6 bases). The CDR3 sequence is 13 residues long. Between the trimmed V and J ends, which lost 4 bases and 3 bases, there was a span of 11 bases. Per germline, CDR1 SGHTS and CDR2 YDEGEE. The CDR3 DNA reads as TGTGCCAGCAGCCGGGACTCCAACTACGAGCAGTACTTC. It specifies CASSRDSNYEQYF.

The chain couples TRBV2 to TRBJ2-6, with D unclear. This CDR3 comprises 15 residues. The germline gives CDR1 SNHLY, CDR2 FYNNEI. Deletions cut 4 bases from V and 2 bases from J, with 9 bases between. CDR3 in amino acids: CASSGPRAGANVLTF. CDR3 nucleotides: TGTGCCAGCAGTGGGCCTAGAGCTGGGGCCAACGTCCTGACTTTC. The complete variable domain, with remaining parts taken from reference TRBV2 and TRBJ2-6, reads EPEVTQTPSHQVTQMGQEVILRCVPISNHLYFYWYRQILGQKVEFLVSFYNNEISEKSEIFDDQFSVERPDGSNFTLKIRSTKLEDSAMYFCASSGPRAGANVLTFGAGSRLTVL.

This sequence joins TRBV4-1 and TRBJ1-2; the match to TRBD1 covers 7 bases. The CDR3 totals 15 residues. Germline V CDR1 and CDR2: MGHRA, YSYEKL. The V segment lost 1 base and the J segment 3 bases; nucleotides outside the gene matches: 5. The CDR3: CASSQVQGEDYGYTF. The CDR3, as DNA: TGCGCCAGCAGCCAAGTTCAGGGGGAGGACTATGGCTACACCTTC.

This clone showed up just a few times. The rearrangement uses TRBV10-1 and TRBJ2-3, with a weak D call TRBD2 (6 bases). V shed 4 bases and J shed 5 bases, with 19 bases lying between them. There are 16 residues in the CDR3. Germline CDR1 WNHNN, CDR2 SYGVQD (reference sequence). The CDR3, as DNA: TGCGCCAGCAGTGGCGGTGCAGCGGGCGAGGTAGATACGCAGTATTTT. The encoded protein is CASSGGAAGEVDTQYF.

The CDR3 DNA reads as TGTGCCAGCAGCGGTCGGGACTTGCAAGAGACCCAGTACTTC. Amino acid sequence: CASSGRDLQETQYF. The gene calls are TRBV9 and TRBJ2-5; tentative D call: TRBD2 (6 bases). V was cut by 3 bases and J by 2 bases, with 11 bases left in between. There are 14 residues in the CDR3. Germline V gene lookup returns CDR1 SGDLS and CDR2 YYNGEE. Filled out from reference TRBV9 and TRBJ2-5, the complete variable domain reads DSGVTQTPKHLITATGQRVTLRCSPRSGDLSVYWYQQSLDQGLQFLIQYYNGEERAKGNILERFSAQQFPDLHSELNLSSLELGDSALYFCASSGRDLQETQYFGPGTRLLVL.

The chain combines TRBV5-1 with TRBJ2-7; 12 positions agree with TRBD2. The CDR3 covers 18 residues. Germline CDR1 and CDR2: SGHRS and YFSETQ. The V gene end was trimmed by 4 bases and the J gene end by 7 bases; junction bases not matched to a gene: 18. The CDR3 is CASSDGLAGTPLGEEQYF. CDR3 sequence (DNA): TGCGCCAGCAGCGACGGACTAGCGGGAACCCCCCTGGGGGAAGAGCAGTACTTC.

The rearrangement joins TRBV5-1 to TRBJ1-1, with D hard to call. The CDR3 runs 15 residues. CDR1 is SGHRS and CDR2 is YFSETQ in the germline V gene. The V gene lost 4 bases and the J gene lost 2 bases, with 15 bases spanning the gap. The CDR3 DNA reads TGCGCCAGCAGCCCCGGTATGGGCTTTAACACTGAAGCTTTCTTT. It is translated as CASSPGMGFNTEAFF.

V is TRBV19 and J is TRBJ1-5; D gene unclear. The CDR3 sequence is 12 residues long. V shed 5 bases and J shed 10 bases, with 12 bases lying between them. The germline gives CDR1 LNHDA, CDR2 SQIVND (reference sequence). The CDR3 DNA is TGTGCCAGTAGTGTAGCCGCCCTACCCCAGCATTTT. Amino acids: CASSVAALPQHF.

The chain uses TRBV7-2 and TRBJ2-1; 7 bases line up with TRBD2. Per germline, CDR1 SGHTA and CDR2 FQGNSA. The CDR3 runs 16 residues. Trimming cost V 7 bases and J 8 bases; bases outside gene matches: 17. In nucleotides, the CDR3 is TGTGCCAGCACCCCATCAGCGGGGTTCCGGGACGATGAGCAGTTCTTC. Its translation is CASTPSAGFRDDEQFF.

The chain employs TRBV2 and TRBJ1-3, with 8 positions matching TRBD1. V was pared by 6 bases and J by 2 bases, with 18 bases of the junction left unmatched. Germline CDR1 is SNHLY and CDR2 is FYNNEI. There are 19 residues in the CDR3. The CDR3 DNA reads TGTGCCAGCAGAGAACGGACAGGGTTTTTGGGTGCGACTGGAAACACCATATATTTT. Translation gives CASRERTGFLGATGNTIYF.

V usage is TRBV5-1 and J usage is TRBJ2-3; D gene ambiguous. Germline values: CDR1 SGHRS, CDR2 YFSETQ. V was cut by 2 bases and J by 2 bases, with 12 bases left in between. The CDR3 length is 15 residues. CDR3 DNA: TGCGCCAGCAGCTTTTATCAGGAATACACAGATACGCAGTATTTT. Amino acid sequence: CASSFYQEYTDTQYF.